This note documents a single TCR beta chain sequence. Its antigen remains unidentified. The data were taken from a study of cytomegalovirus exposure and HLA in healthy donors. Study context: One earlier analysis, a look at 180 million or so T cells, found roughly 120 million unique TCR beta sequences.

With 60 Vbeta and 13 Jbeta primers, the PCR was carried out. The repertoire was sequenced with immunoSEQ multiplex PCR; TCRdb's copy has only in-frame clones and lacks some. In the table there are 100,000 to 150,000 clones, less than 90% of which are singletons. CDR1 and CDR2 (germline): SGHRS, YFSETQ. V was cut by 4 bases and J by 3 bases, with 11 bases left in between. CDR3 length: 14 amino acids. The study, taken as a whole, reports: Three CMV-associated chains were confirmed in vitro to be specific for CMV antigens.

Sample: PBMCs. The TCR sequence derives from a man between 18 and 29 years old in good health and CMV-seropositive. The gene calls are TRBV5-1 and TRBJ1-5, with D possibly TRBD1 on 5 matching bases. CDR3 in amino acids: CASSEGHTNQPQHF. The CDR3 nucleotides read TGCGCCAGCAGCGAAGGACACACCAATCAGCCCCAGCATTTT.